This entry features one TCR beta chain sequence. No cognate antigen has been identified for it. One base away there is no much larger clone; base qualities are not given. This sample was taken from a study of blood T cell repertoires in COVID-19 (TCRdb year 2020). Notes on the research overall: The collaborator samples originated in the United States, Italy and Spain and spanned the acute and convalescent phases of COVID-19. The prospective study material was composed of cDNA or gDNA derived from T cells, B-cell-depleted T cells, or PBMCs. Deeply sampled blood TCRbeta repertoires from subjects exposed to, actively infected with, or recovered from COVID-19 were included in the dataset. A freely available public database, intended as a resource for researchers studying the immune response to SARS-CoV-2, is where the repertoires were released. Samples were obtained from the ongoing ImmuneRACE study (first 160 participants) and from 1,254 subjects provided by 6 global collaborators. The sample metadata nearly always contained a de-identified subject ID, COVID-19 status, age in years and sex. Where HLA class I and class II types were available, the types were taken from metadata supplied by the sample provider, not from assay-based typing. Here is what the overall study found, with its caveats: The quantity of clinical and demographic metadata differed by source and by participant and was supplied without curation.

TCRbeta CDR3 regions were amplified from genomic DNA by means of the immunoSEQ Assay, a bias-controlled multiplex PCR. On the study's bioinformatics: The number of nucleated cells in each sample was estimated by amplification of reference gene primers within the assay. Sequence reads were collapsed and filtered to measure the absolute abundance of every unique TCRbeta CDR3 rearrangement. Productive Simpson clonality was computed per sample as the square root of Simpson's diversity index over productive rearrangements. The table was pulled from immuneACCESS by TCRdb, which kept in-frame rearrangements only. Such tables lose some clones; where checked, under half of the loss comes from unresolved V genes, and the rest has no known cause. V, J and clone size are those of that table, while D and trimming were read from the DNA. The sample contains roughly 100,000 clones, around 84% of them found a single time. The ten largest clones represent around 3% of the sample.

Each collaborating institution followed its own protocols to collect whole blood in K2EDTA tubes. Collaborator samples were shipped for TCRbeta analysis as frozen whole blood, isolated PBMCs, or DNA extracted from either sample type. From cysteine to phenylalanine, the CDR3 is 14 amino acids long. Solely the CDR3 DNA is kept, with 42 bases framed from the first base. The junction carries 10 bases between V and J, which are trimmed by 6 bases and 2 bases respectively. Reading the germline V gene gives CDR1 MDHEN and CDR2 SYDVKM. Recombination linked TRBV28 to TRBJ2-2, with TRBD1 perhaps the D gene, on 6 matching bases. The source material was peripheral blood. This receptor was taken from a man aged 45-65 years with active or convalescent COVID-19. The DNA sequence reads TGTGCCAGCAGGTGGACAGCCAACACCGGGGAGCTGTTTTTT. This is translated as CASRWTANTGELFF.